A single sample gave rise to the 32 T cell receptor beta chains below, sequenced in a study of blood T cell repertoires in COVID-19. Measured with immunoSEQ multiplex PCR; TCRdb has only the in-frame clones, and not every one. Of around 330,000 clones in the sample, 87% were seen once. The specimen sequenced was PBMCs or T cells enriched from blood (not recorded which). These receptors all come from a woman under 30 who had recovered from COVID-19.

The chain employs TRBV28 and TRBJ2-7; TRBD1 matches 7 bases. Trimming removed 5 bases from V and 5 bases from J; junction bases left unmatched: 9. Germline V gene sequence: CDR1 MDHEN, CDR2 SYDVKM. This CDR3 has 14 residues. CDR3 in amino acids: CASSPTGFPHEQYF. The CDR3 DNA is TGTGCCAGCAGTCCGACAGGGTTCCCCCACGAGCAGTACTTC.

The rearrangement links TRBV25-1 to TRBJ1-1, with TRBD1 matching over 7 bases. The V and J ends lost 6 bases and 3 bases, in that order; junction bases with no gene match: 4. CDR3 length: 13 amino acids. From germline, CDR1 is MGHDK and CDR2 SYGVNS. CDR3 DNA sequence: TGTGCCAGCAGAAAAACAGGGGACACTGAAGCTTTCTTT. This gives the protein CASRKTGDTEAFF.

The genes are TRBV19 and TRBJ1-2, with D possibly being TRBD1 (5 bases). Germline CDR1 and CDR2: LNHDA and SQIVND (reference sequence). The CDR3 spans 18 residues. V lost 5 bases, J lost 4 bases, and 26 bases lay in between. CDR3 protein: CASSVGWAGGPSGYGYTF. DNA of the CDR3: TGTGCCAGTAGTGTTGGCTGGGCCGGGGGACCATCTGGCTATGGCTACACCTTC.

This chain connects TRBV20-1 to TRBJ1-5, with D perhaps matching TRBD1 (6 bases). The germline gives CDR1 DFQATT, CDR2 SNEGSKA (reference sequence). This CDR3 has 15 residues. Trimming took off 3 bases at V and 4 bases at J, with 16 bases between the two ends. CDR3 nucleotides: TGCAGTGCTAGTCTTCAGGGGCCCGCAAATCAGCCCCAGCATTTT. Translating it yields CSASLQGPANQPQHF.

This rearrangement joins TRBV7-9 to TRBJ1-6; D perhaps matches TRBD1 (5 bases). Germline V CDR1 and CDR2: SEHNR, FQNEAQ (reference sequence). The ends were cut back, 5 bases at V and 0 bases at J, with 17 bases in the middle. This CDR3 has 18 amino acids. CDR3 in DNA: TGTGCCAGCAGCCCCCCCCCATTCGACAGCTCCTATAATTCACCCCTCCACTTT. Translation gives CASSPPPFDSSYNSPLHF.

The chain combines TRBV5-6 with TRBJ1-2, with D tentatively TRBD1 (5 bases). This CDR3 is 14 amino acids long. Looked up from germline, CDR1 is SGHDT and CDR2 is YYEEEE. V was cut by 1 base and J by 4 bases, with 11 bases left in between. The CDR3: CASSLQGTGYGYTF. The CDR3 coding sequence is TGTGCCAGCAGCTTGCAGGGAACAGGCTATGGCTACACCTTC.

The chain links TRBV19 to TRBJ1-2; TRBD1 agrees at 8 bases. The CDR3 runs 14 residues. Germline values: CDR1 LNHDA, CDR2 SQIVND (reference sequence). Trimming removed 5 bases from V and 5 bases from J; junction bases left unmatched: 7. CDR3 sequence reads: CASSLSGTGYGYTF. Here the CDR3 DNA reads TGTGCCAGTAGTCTATCCGGGACAGGATATGGCTACACCTTC.

This rearrangement joins TRBV28 to TRBJ2-7; TRBD1 matches at 7 bases. The CDR3 extends over 12 amino acids. Germline CDR1 reads MDHEN; CDR2 reads SYDVKM. J lost 2 bases, V lost 6 bases, and 1 base had no gene match. Written as DNA, the CDR3 is TGTGCCAGCAGCGGGACAGCCTACGAGCAGTACTTC. Translating gives CASSGTAYEQYF.

This clone was counted once. The chain joins TRBV5-1 to TRBJ2-6; D is unclear. V lost 0 bases and J lost 0, with 4 bases in between. Looked up from germline, CDR1 is SGHRS and CDR2 is YFSETQ. CDR3 size: 15 residues. The CDR3 DNA reads as TGCGCCAGCAGCTTGGACGGCTCTGGGGCCAACGTCCTGACTTTC. Translating it yields CASSLDGSGANVLTF.

V and J are TRBV10-3 and TRBJ2-7; D might be TRBD1 (6 bases). This CDR3 contains 14 residues. V shed 0 bases and J shed 12 bases, with 18 bases lying between them. Per the germline V gene, CDR1 is ENHRY and CDR2 is SYGVKD. CDR3 sequence: CAISESSSRGKLYF. DNA of the CDR3: TGTGCCATCAGTGAGTCGAGCTCTAGGGGGAAGTTGTACTTC.

Turning to this clone: Other DNA sequences in this specimen translate into the identical CDR3. As DNA, the CDR3 is TGCGCCAGCAGCCAAGATTCAGGCTACGAGCAGTACTTC. Translated: CASSQDSGYEQYF. The chain links TRBV4-3 to TRBJ2-7; D remains ambiguous. Germline CDR1 LGHNA, CDR2 YSLEER. The CDR3 loop spans 13 amino acids. V was cut by 0 bases and J by 3 bases, with 6 bases left in between.

V is TRBV25-1 and J is TRBJ1-2, with 8 bases that match TRBD1. Germline CDR1 MGHDK, CDR2 SYGVNS. The CDR3 runs to 12 residues. V dropped 6 bases and J dropped 7; count of bases not matched to a gene: 4. In DNA, the CDR3 is TGTGCCAGCAGGCAGCAGGGGGCTGGCTACACCTTC. It specifies CASRQQGAGYTF.

The rearrangement joins TRBV6-5 to TRBJ2-1, with 13 bases that match TRBD2. The germline CDR1 and CDR2 sequences are MNHEY and SVGAGI. The CDR3 contains 15 residues. J was trimmed by 8 bases and V by 6 bases; bases with no gene match: 7. In DNA, the CDR3 is TGTGCCAGCAGATGGACTAGCGGGAGAAGCCATGAGCAGTTCTTC. Its translation: CASRWTSGRSHEQFF.

This chain joins TRBV6-4 and TRBJ2-1; D is perhaps TRBD2 (6 bases). V was clipped by 6 bases and J by 6 bases, with 15 bases between them. The CDR3 totals 14 residues. Germline CDR1 and CDR2: MRHNA and SNTAGT. The CDR3: CASSPGLYSNEQFF. Written as DNA, the CDR3 is TGTGCCAGCAGCCCGGGACTGTACTCCAATGAGCAGTTCTTC.

The rearrangement joins TRBV9 to TRBJ2-1; D is unclear. This CDR3 has 13 residues. Trimming stripped 0 bases from V and 9 bases from J, with 10 bases between. The germline V gene has CDR1 SGDLS and CDR2 YYNGEE. CDR3 DNA sequence: TGTGCCAGCAGCGTAGCTCTAGTCGGTGAGCAGTTCTTC. Translated: CASSVALVGEQFF.

The chain uses TRBV7-8 and TRBJ1-6, with 9 nucleotides matching TRBD1. The V gene's germline CDR1 is SGHVS and CDR2 FQNEAQ. V dropped 8 bases and J dropped 6; count of bases not matched to a gene: 8. This CDR3 comprises 15 residues. The CDR3 DNA reads TGTGCCAGCTCTTCGACAGGGGGTTTTAATTCACCCCTCCACTTT. It is translated as CASSSTGGFNSPLHF.

This sequence joins TRBV18 and TRBJ1-2; TRBD1 is a possible D gene (5 bases). Trimming removed 6 bases at V and 4 bases at J, with 18 bases between. There are 15 residues in the CDR3. Germline loops: CDR1 KGHSH, CDR2 LQKENI. This CDR3 is CASSRSQDTIYGYTF. CDR3 in DNA: TGTGCCAGCTCCCGAAGTCAGGACACCATCTATGGCTACACCTTC.

CDR3 nucleotide sequence: TGTGCCAGCAGCTTAGACACAGGGTTTTCCGAGCAGTACTTC. Its translation: CASSLDTGFSEQYF. The chain combines TRBV7-2 with TRBJ2-7, with D possibly being TRBD1 (6 bases). Looked up from germline, CDR1 is SGHTA and CDR2 is FQGNSA. Trimming removed 1 base from V and 6 bases from J, with 13 bases in between. The CDR3 has 14 residues. The full variable domain, rest sourced from reference TRBV7-2 and TRBJ2-7, is GAGVSQSPSNKVTEKGKDVELRCDPISGHTALYWYRQSLGQGLEFLIYFQGNSAPDKSGLPSDRFSAERTGGSVSTLTIQRTQQEDSAVYLCASSLDTGFSEQYFGPGTRLTVT.

The V gene is TRBV19, the J gene TRBJ2-5; the match to TRBD1 covers 7 bases. Germline loops: CDR1 LNHDA, CDR2 SQIVND (reference sequence). The CDR3 length is 13 residues. The V segment lost 3 bases and the J segment 4 bases; nucleotides outside the gene matches: 2. The CDR3 here is CASSIPGGETQYF. The CDR3 DNA sequence: TGTGCCAGTAGTATTCCAGGGGGAGAGACCCAGTACTTC. The full variable domain, in which reference TRBV19 and TRBJ2-5 provide the parts outside the CDR3, is DGGITQSPKYLFRKEGQNVTLSCEQNLNHDAMYWYRQDPGQGLRLIYYSQIVNDFQKGDIAEGYSVSREKKESFPLTVTSAQKNPTAFYLCASSIPGGETQYFGPGTRLLVL.

The rearrangement uses TRBV5-4 and TRBJ2-5, with TRBD1 matching 7 bases. This CDR3 is built from 17 residues. Trimming cost V 6 bases and J 3 bases; bases outside gene matches: 17. CDR1 and CDR2 (germline): SGHNT, YYREEE (reference sequence). The CDR3 DNA sequence: TGTGCCAGCACACAAAGACTACCAGGGACAGCGAAAGAGACCCAGTACTTC. Its translation is CASTQRLPGTAKETQYF.

This CDR3 reads CASRDREMGRAYNEQFF. In DNA form, the CDR3 reads TGTGCCAGCAGGGACAGGGAAATGGGTAGAGCCTACAATGAGCAGTTCTTC. The chain couples TRBV27 to TRBJ2-1, with 8 bases fitting TRBD1. Trimming removed 6 bases from V and 2 bases from J; junction bases left unmatched: 12. The germline gives CDR1 MNHEY, CDR2 SMNVEV (reference sequence). The length of the CDR3 is 17 residues.

This clone was observed a single time. The rearrangement uses TRBV7-9 and TRBJ2-3, with TRBD2 identical over 8 bases. Germline V gene sequence: CDR1 SEHNR, CDR2 FQNEAQ (reference sequence). The CDR3 contains 14 residues. The V gene end was trimmed by 3 bases and the J gene end by 5 bases; junction bases not matched to a gene: 4. CDR3 in DNA: TGTGCCAGCAGCTTTAGCGGGGTGGTAGATACGCAGTATTTT. It is translated as CASSFSGVVDTQYF.

The V and J genes are TRBV28 and TRBJ1-5; 7 bases agree with TRBD1. Losses at the gene ends were 7 bases for V and 2 bases for J; bases not matched to a gene: 5. In germline, CDR1 is MDHEN, CDR2 SYDVKM. The CDR3 consists of 14 residues. The CDR3 here is CASIGTDGNQPQHF. In DNA, the CDR3 is TGTGCCAGCATCGGGACAGATGGCAATCAGCCCCAGCATTTT.

This clone showed up just a few times. The chain's CDR3 is CASSDRTGGNEKLFF. Here the CDR3 DNA reads TGTGCCAGCAGCGACAGGACAGGGGGCAATGAAAAACTGTTTTTT. The chain combines TRBV9 with TRBJ1-4, with 11 bases matching TRBD1. The CDR3 totals 15 residues. After removal of 3 bases from V and 5 bases from J, the junction contained 3 bases not matched to a gene. CDR1 is SGDLS and CDR2 is YYNGEE in the germline V gene.

The V call is TRBV28, the J call TRBJ2-6; 9 nucleotides agree with TRBD1. V was clipped by 6 bases and J by 2 bases; unmatched bases: 17. Germline V gene data show CDR1 as MDHEN and CDR2 as SYDVKM. This CDR3 region has 20 residues. CDR3 nucleotide sequence: TGTGCCAGCAGACCGGTGGGGACAGGGTTCCTAGGCGCTGGGGCCAACGTCCTGACTTTC. Its protein is CASRPVGTGFLGAGANVLTF.

The chain carries TRBV3-1 (or the pseudogene TRBV3-2) and TRBJ1-1; 7 positions agree with TRBD1. Germline CDR1 and CDR2: LGHDT and YNNKEL (reference sequence). CDR3 length equals 14 residues. Trimming took 3 bases from V and 1 from J; bases not matched to a gene: 2. The CDR3 loop reads CASSQGQRNTEAFF. In DNA form, the CDR3 reads TGTGCCAGCAGCCAGGGACAGAGGAACACTGAAGCTTTCTTT.

DNA for the CDR3: TGCGCCAGCAGCCTGGCACAGGGCTGGTACGAGCAGTACTTC. Protein sequence: CASSLAQGWYEQYF. The chain carries TRBV5-1 and TRBJ2-7; maybe TRBD1 (6 bases). The ends were cut back, 4 bases at V and 4 bases at J, with 15 bases in the middle. This CDR3 region has 14 residues. CDR1 and CDR2 from the germline V gene are SGHRS and YFSETQ. The full variable domain, its missing parts supplied by reference TRBV5-1 and TRBJ2-7, is KAGVTQTPRYLIKTRGQQVTLSCSPISGHRSVSWYQQTPGQGLQFLFEYFSETQRNKGNFPGRFSGRQFSNSRSEMNVSTLELGDSALYLCASSLAQGWYEQYFGPGTRLTVT.

The V gene is TRBV25-1, the J gene TRBJ2-5, with a tentative D call TRBD2 (7 bases). The CDR3 is 13 amino acids. The germline gives CDR1 MGHDK, CDR2 SYGVNS. V lost 6 bases and J lost 5, with 13 bases in between. The CDR3 is CASSLGGAETQYF. CDR3 DNA: TGTGCCAGCAGCCTAGGGGGGGCCGAGACCCAGTACTTC.

This chain links TRBV4-1 with TRBJ2-5, with no clear D. This CDR3 region has 17 residues. Trimming removed 1 base from V and 2 bases from J, with 17 bases in between. CDR1 is MGHRA, CDR2 YSYEKL, per germline. In DNA, the CDR3 is TGCGCCAGCAGCCAAGCCTACGGTATGCTAGAACAAGAGACCCAGTACTTC. Translation gives CASSQAYGMLEQETQYF.

The chain recombines TRBV7-2 with TRBJ2-7; D is perhaps TRBD2 (6 bases). CDR1 and CDR2 (germline): SGHTA, FQGNSA. The CDR3 has 14 amino acids. The germline V and J ends were trimmed by 2 bases and 4 bases, with 12 bases remaining between them. The CDR3: CASSLSSVGYEQYF. The CDR3, as DNA: TGTGCCAGCAGCTTATCTAGCGTGGGGTACGAGCAGTACTTC.

The CDR3 bases are TGCAGCGTTGATCAGAAGGGAGTCGGGTCGGGCTACACCTTC. Protein product: CSVDQKGVGSGYTF. J is TRBJ1-2 and V is TRBV29-1, with no clear D. The CDR3 sequence is 14 residues long. Trimming took off 3 bases at V and 8 bases at J, with 19 bases between the two ends. CDR1 is SQVTM and CDR2 is ANQGSEA in the germline V gene.

The gene calls are TRBV3-1 (or the pseudogene TRBV3-2) and TRBJ1-2, with D hard to call. Germline V gene lookup returns CDR1 LGHDT and CDR2 YNNKEL (reference sequence). Trimming cost V 6 bases and J 0 bases, with 14 bases left between them. This CDR3 spans 15 amino acids. CDR3 sequence reads: CASSFGDFSNYGYTF. The CDR3 coding sequence is TGTGCCAGCAGTTTCGGGGATTTCTCTAACTATGGCTACACCTTC.